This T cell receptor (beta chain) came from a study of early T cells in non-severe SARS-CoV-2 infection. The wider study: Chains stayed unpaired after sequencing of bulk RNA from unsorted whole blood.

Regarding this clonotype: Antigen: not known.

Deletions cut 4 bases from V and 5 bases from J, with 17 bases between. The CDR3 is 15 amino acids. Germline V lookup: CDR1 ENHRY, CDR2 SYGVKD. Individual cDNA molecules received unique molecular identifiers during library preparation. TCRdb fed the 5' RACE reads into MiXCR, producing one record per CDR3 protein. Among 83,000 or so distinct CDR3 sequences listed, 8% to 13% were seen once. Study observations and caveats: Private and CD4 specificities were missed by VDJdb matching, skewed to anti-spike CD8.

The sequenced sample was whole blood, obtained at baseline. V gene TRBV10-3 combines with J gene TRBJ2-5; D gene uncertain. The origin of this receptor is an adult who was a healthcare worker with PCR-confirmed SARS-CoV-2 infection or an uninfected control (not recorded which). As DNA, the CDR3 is TGTGCCATCAGTGCGGCAGGTTTAGATTCGGAGACCCAGTACTTC. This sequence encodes CAISAAGLDSETQYF.